The clone carrying this T cell receptor beta chain was seen a single time. CDR1 is MNHNY and CDR2 is SVGAGI in the germline V gene (reference sequence). The CDR3 has 14 residues. V was cut by 7 bases and J by 6 bases, with 16 bases left in between. The data were produced by immunoSEQ multiplex PCR, yet TCRdb's version contains in-frame clones alone and is incomplete. The profile shows 850,000 to 1,200,000 clones, 70% to 80% of them singletons. These data belong to a study of shared clonotypes between healthy human individuals. The chain uses TRBV6-6 and TRBJ2-1; tentative D call: TRBD1 (6 bases). The receptor was isolated from a man aged 18 to 30 in good health. The sequencing input was memory CD4+ T cells sorted from blood. Specified subset: CD45RA-negative fraction. The CDR3 DNA reads TGTGCCAGCACGCGACGGCTAGGGGGCAATGAGCAGTTCTTC. Encoded protein: CASTRRLGGNEQFF.